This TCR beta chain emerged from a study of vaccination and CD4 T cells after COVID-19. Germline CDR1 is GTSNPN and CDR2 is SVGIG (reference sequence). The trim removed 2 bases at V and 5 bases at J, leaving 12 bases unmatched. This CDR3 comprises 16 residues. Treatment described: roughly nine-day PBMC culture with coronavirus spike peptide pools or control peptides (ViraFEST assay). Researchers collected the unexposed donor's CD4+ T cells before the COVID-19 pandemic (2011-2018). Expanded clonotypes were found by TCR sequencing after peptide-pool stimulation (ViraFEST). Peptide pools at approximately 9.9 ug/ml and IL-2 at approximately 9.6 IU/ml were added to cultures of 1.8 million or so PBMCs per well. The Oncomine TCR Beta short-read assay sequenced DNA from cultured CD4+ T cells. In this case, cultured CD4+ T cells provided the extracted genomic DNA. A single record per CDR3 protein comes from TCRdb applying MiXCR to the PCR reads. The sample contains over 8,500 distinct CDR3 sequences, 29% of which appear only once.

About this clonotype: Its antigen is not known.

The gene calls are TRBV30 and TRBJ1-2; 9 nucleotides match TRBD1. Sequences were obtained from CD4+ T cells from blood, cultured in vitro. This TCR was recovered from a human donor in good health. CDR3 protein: CAWSPPGQGRFYGYTF. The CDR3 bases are TGTGCCTGGAGTCCTCCGGGACAGGGACGATTTTATGGCTACACCTTC.